This TCR beta chain was retrieved from a study of PD-1 blockade in classical Hodgkin lymphoma. The method was immunoSEQ multiplex PCR; TCRdb's version includes in-frame clones alone and lacks a portion of them. Among some 26,000 clones listed, about 93% were seen once. The study's findings and limits: Newly diagnosed patients had baseline TCR diversity that was reportedly lower than that of healthy donors. Differences between repertoires have undefined causes, possibly disease activity or prior therapy.

Sample time point: newly diagnosed, previously untreated cHL patient sample. The authors used newly diagnosed, untreated classical Hodgkin lymphoma PBMCs as comparison. Germline-derived CDR1 and CDR2 are LNHDA and SQIVND (reference sequence). V was clipped by 5 bases and J by 9 bases; unmatched bases: 13. The CDR3 sequence is 17 residues long. Concerning this clone itself: Its specificity is not known.

Source material: peripheral blood mononuclear cells (PBMCs). The rearrangement joins TRBV19 to TRBJ2-4; 13 nucleotides line up with TRBD2. This TCR was sampled from a human donor with classical Hodgkin lymphoma. CDR3 nucleotides: TGTGCCAGTAGTTACGGAGGGACTAGCGGGACCGCGGGCATTCAGTACTTC. It yields the protein CASSYGGTSGTAGIQYF. Combining the CDR3 with reference TRBV19 and TRBJ2-4 gives the whole variable domain DGGITQSPKYLFRKEGQNVTLSCEQNLNHDAMYWYRQDPGQGLRLIYYSQIVNDFQKGDIAEGYSVSREKKESFPLTVTSAQKNPTAFYLCASSYGGTSGTAGIQYFGAGTRLSVL.